This T cell receptor beta chain was recovered during a study of blood T cell repertoires in COVID-19. Study as a whole: The samples span acute and convalescent COVID-19 from the United States, Italy and Spain.

Produced via immunoSEQ multiplex PCR; TCRdb's table is partial and in-frame only. The profile covers 120,000 or so clones, with about 86% appearing a single time and about 15% taken by the ten largest. The V gene's germline CDR1 is SGHRS and CDR2 YFSETQ. Germline trimming cut 2 bases from V and 4 bases from J; bases unmatched to any gene: 11. There are 17 residues in the CDR3. The sequencing input was peripheral blood. The source of this sequence is a woman aged 45 to 65 with acute or convalescent COVID-19. The chain joins TRBV5-1 to TRBJ1-3, with 8 bases matching TRBD1. The CDR3 DNA sequence: TGCGCCAGCAGCTTCGGTAACAGGGGGAATTCCGGAAACACCATATATTTT. Translating it yields CASSFGNRGNSGNTIYF.